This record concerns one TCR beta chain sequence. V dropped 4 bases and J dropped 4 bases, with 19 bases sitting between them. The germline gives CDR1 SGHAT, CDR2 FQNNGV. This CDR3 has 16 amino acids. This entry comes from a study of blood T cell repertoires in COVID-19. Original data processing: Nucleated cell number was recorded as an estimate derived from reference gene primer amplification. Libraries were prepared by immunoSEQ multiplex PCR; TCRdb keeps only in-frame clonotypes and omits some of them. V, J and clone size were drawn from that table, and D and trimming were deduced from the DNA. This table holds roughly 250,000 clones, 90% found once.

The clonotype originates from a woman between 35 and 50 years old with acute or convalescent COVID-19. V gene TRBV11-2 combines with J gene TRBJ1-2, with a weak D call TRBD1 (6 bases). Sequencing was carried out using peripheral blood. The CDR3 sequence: CASSYQGGGAGYGYTF. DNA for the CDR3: TGTGCCAGCAGCTATCAGGGAGGGGGTGCCGGCTATGGCTACACCTTC.